The 16 T cell receptor beta chains presented below share a single source sample, sequenced in a study of HIV-infected patients and healthy controls. Alpha and beta constant-region primers primed reverse transcription of approximately 0.55 ug RNA. Alpha and beta chain libraries were made separately by chain-specific third strand synthesis with multiplexing indices. From the 5' RACE reads, TCRdb called clonotypes with MiXCR, one entry per CDR3 protein. The sample includes 13,000 or so distinct CDR3 sequences, 7.5% to 10% of them seen just once. Whole blood was used without fractionation, so all unsorted peripheral T cells were included. Sequenced sample: blood. Source of these receptors: an adult in good health.

This clonotype was picked up many times. The rearrangement uses TRBV29-1 and TRBJ1-2; 8 bases line up with TRBD1. This CDR3 comprises 11 residues. Germline values: CDR1 SQVTM, CDR2 ANQGSEA. V gave up 5 bases and J gave up 5 bases; unmatched junction bases: 1. For the CDR3, the DNA is TGCAGCGTTTGGACAGGGTATGGCTACACCTTC. It is translated as CSVWTGYGYTF.

This clonotype was seen only a few times. The V and J genes are TRBV9 and TRBJ1-3, with 7 bases matching TRBD1. The CDR3 runs 15 residues. Per germline, CDR1 SGDLS and CDR2 YYNGEE. J gave up 4 bases and V 2 bases, and 6 bases lay outside the gene matches. CDR3 coding DNA: TGTGCCAGCAGCGTTCAGGGGGTTATAGGAAACACCATATATTTT. It specifies CASSVQGVIGNTIYF.

This clonotype was counted many times. The rearrangement uses TRBV7-9 and TRBJ1-1, with D possibly TRBD1 on 6 matching bases. The V gene lost 7 bases and the J gene lost 2 bases, with 23 bases spanning the gap. Looked up from germline, CDR1 is SEHNR and CDR2 is FQNEAQ (reference sequence). The CDR3 has 17 amino acids. CDR3 coding DNA: TGTGCCAGCATTTCTGCGGTGGGGGCGCGGCGTAACACTGAAGCTTTCTTT. It yields the protein CASISAVGARRNTEAFF.

This clonotype was observed at least ten times. V usage is TRBV20-1 and J usage is TRBJ2-3; 11 bases map to TRBD2. V was clipped by 3 bases and J by 0 bases; unmatched bases: 14. CDR3 length equals 19 residues. The germline gives CDR1 DFQATT, CDR2 SNEGSKA (reference sequence). The CDR3 is CSARRLHGTSGASTDTQYF. As DNA, the CDR3 is TGCAGTGCTAGGCGGCTACACGGGACTAGCGGTGCTAGCACAGATACGCAGTATTTT.

This clonotype is judged medium-sized. The chain joins TRBV21-1 to TRBJ2-1; the table's D call of TRBD2 was not tested on the DNA. TRBV21-1 corresponds to a pseudogene. The CDR3 totals 17 residues. For the CDR3, the DNA is TGTGCCAGCAGCAACCGACTAGCGACCTTCTCCTACAATGAGCAGTTCTTC. It is translated as CASSNRLATFSYNEQFF.

This clonotype is deemed medium-sized. This rearrangement joins TRBV12-3 or TRBV12-4 to TRBJ1-5, with a possible D match to TRBD1 (6 bases). The CDR3 spans 16 residues. V lost 2 bases and J 2 bases, leaving 13 bases between the germline ends. The CDR3 region has the DNA TGTGCCAGCAGTTTATTGTGGGGGGCTGGCAATCAGCCCCAGCATTTT. This translates into CASSLLWGAGNQPQHF.

This clonotype qualifies as medium-sized (0.01 to 0.1%). CDR3 DNA: TGTGCCAGCAGCTCACTTTCTGTCGATGAGCAGTTCTTC. This sequence encodes CASSSLSVDEQFF. J is TRBJ2-1 and V is TRBV12-3 or TRBV12-4; D unclear. The CDR3 is 13 residues long. The V gene lost 6 bases and the J gene lost 8 bases, with 14 bases spanning the gap.

This clonotype is medium-sized within its sample. The chain recombines TRBV19 with TRBJ1-4; the D gene is possibly TRBD1 (5 bases). Trimming removed 2 bases from V and 7 bases from J, with 11 bases in between. CDR1 and CDR2 (germline): LNHDA, SQIVND (reference sequence). The CDR3 is made up of 14 amino acids. The CDR3: CASSIYQGGEKLFF. As DNA, the CDR3 is TGTGCCAGTAGTATATATCAGGGAGGTGAAAAACTGTTTTTT.

In its sample, this clonotype was seen many times. The chain uses TRBV7-8 and TRBJ1-5; D might be TRBD1 (6 bases). The germline gives CDR1 SGHVS, CDR2 FQNEAQ. This CDR3 region has 14 residues. Trimming stripped 7 bases from V and 0 bases from J, with 10 bases between. The CDR3 spells CASTQDSSNQPQHF. CDR3 nucleotide sequence: TGTGCCAGCACCCAGGACAGTAGCAATCAGCCCCAGCATTTT.

By proportion, this clonotype is medium-sized. The CDR3 is CASSLSGVYGYTF. CDR3 in DNA: TGTGCCAGCAGTTTATCGGGGGTCTATGGCTACACCTTC. The chain joins TRBV12-3 or TRBV12-4 to TRBJ1-2; D is possibly TRBD1 (5 bases). Trimming stripped 2 bases from V and 4 bases from J, with 8 bases between. This CDR3 comprises 13 residues.

This chain links TRBV6-1 with TRBJ1-1; 8 positions match TRBD1. Germline V gene lookup returns CDR1 MNHNS and CDR2 SASEGT. J gave up 7 bases and V 5 bases, and 15 bases lay outside the gene matches. This CDR3 is built from 16 residues. For the CDR3, the DNA is TGTGCCAGCAGTTCCCGAAGGGGGACAGGACGGATTGAAGCTTTCTTT. As protein: CASSSRRGTGRIEAFF.

This clonotype was observed at least ten times. This rearrangement joins TRBV19 to TRBJ2-3; D uncertain. The CDR3 length is 13 residues. The germline V and J ends were trimmed by 3 bases and 4 bases, with 8 bases remaining between them. CDR1 and CDR2 (germline): LNHDA, SQIVND (reference sequence). Written as DNA, the CDR3 is TGTGCCAGTAGTATCAACGAGCCAGATACGCAGTATTTT. Translation: CASSINEPDTQYF.

There are many counts of this clonotype. J is TRBJ2-1 and V is TRBV2; D might be TRBD1 (5 bases). This CDR3 has 15 amino acids. Germline CDR1 is SNHLY and CDR2 is FYNNEI. V was cut by 6 bases and J by 3 bases, with 15 bases left in between. CDR3 sequence: CASRTVPLDYNEQFF. The CDR3 DNA reads as TGTGCCAGCAGGACAGTCCCCCTAGACTACAATGAGCAGTTCTTC. Full variable domain (missing parts from reference TRBV2 and TRBJ2-1): EPEVTQTPSHQVTQMGQEVILRCVPISNHLYFYWYRQILGQKVEFLVSFYNNEISEKSEIFDDQFSVERPDGSNFTLKIRSTKLEDSAMYFCASRTVPLDYNEQFFGPGTRLTVL.

This clonotype was seen repeatedly, ten times or more. CDR3 DNA: TGTGCCAGCAGCCTTGACAGGAATGAGCAGTTCTTC. Its translation: CASSLDRNEQFF. The gene calls are TRBV11-1 and TRBJ2-1, with D perhaps matching TRBD1 (6 bases). Germline CDR1 SGHAT, CDR2 FQDESV (reference sequence). V shed 5 bases and J shed 7 bases, with 9 bases lying between them. The CDR3 loop spans 12 amino acids.

By frequency in the sample, this clonotype is medium-sized. This chain uses TRBV7-2 with TRBJ2-3; TRBD2 aligns across 14 bases. Germline CDR1 SGHTA, CDR2 FQGNSA. Trimming at V came to 5 bases and at J to 6 bases, leaving 10 bases not matched to a gene. This CDR3 region has 17 residues. The CDR3 reads CASSPQTSGGALDTQYF. CDR3 DNA: TGTGCCAGCAGCCCTCAGACTAGCGGGGGGGCCTTGGATACGCAGTATTTT.

In this sample, this clonotype is medium-sized. The CDR3 DNA reads TGTGCCAGCAGCCCAACAGGGAGAACTGAAGCTTTCTTT. Encoded protein: CASSPTGRTEAFF. The chain carries TRBV7-9 and TRBJ1-1; D perhaps matches TRBD1 (6 bases). The germline V gene has CDR1 SEHNR and CDR2 FQNEAQ (reference sequence). V lost 5 bases and J lost 5, with 12 bases in between. The CDR3 totals 13 residues. The variable domain in full, with the rest retrieved from reference TRBV7-9 and TRBJ1-1, is DTGVSQNPRHKITKRGQNVTFRCDPISEHNRLYWYRQTLGQGPEFLTYFQNEAQLEKSRLLSDRFSAERPKGSFSTLEIQRTEQGDSAMYLCASSPTGRTEAFFGQGTRLTVV.